This TCR beta chain is from a study of blood T cell repertoires in COVID-19. Deletions cut 2 bases from V and 3 bases from J, with 11 bases between. Germline lookup yields CDR1 SGHTA and CDR2 FQGNSA. The CDR3 spans 14 residues. Sequenced by immunoSEQ multiplex PCR; TCRdb stores in-frame clones only, minus some. The profile shows about 150,000 clones, approximately 87% of them singletons. This clone appeared once. Sequenced input: peripheral blood. The clonotype originates from a woman between 70 and 85 years old with acute or convalescent COVID-19. The chain carries TRBV7-2 and TRBJ2-7, with a possible D match to TRBD2 (5 bases). CDR3 nucleotide sequence: TGTGCCAGCAGCTTAATTGCGGGTGGCTACGAGCAGTACTTC. Translating it yields CASSLIAGGYEQYF.